The 20 T cell receptor beta chains below were found in one sample sequenced in a study of monozygotic twins with inflammatory bowel disease. TCRdb reprocessed the 5' RACE reads, with one entry per CDR3 protein and no DNA. In all, the sample yields approximately 140,000 distinct CDR3 sequences. Specimen: blood. The receptors originated from a human donor with ulcerative colitis or Crohn's disease, or a healthy co-twin of an affected twin (not recorded which).

The chain joins TRBV5-4 to TRBJ1-1; TCRdb outputs TRBD1, but without DNA this stays unchecked. Per the germline V gene, CDR1 is SGHNT and CDR2 is YYREEE (reference sequence). The CDR3 runs to 14 residues. CDR3 sequence reads: CASSYQGGNTEAFF.

The V call is TRBV6-2 or TRBV6-3, the J call TRBJ2-1; as DNA is missing, the TRBD1 call by TCRdb cannot be tested. CDR3 length: 18 residues. Germline V gives CDR1 MNHEY, CDR2 SVGEGT. CDR3 sequence reads: CASSSQRDRASGVNEQFF.

The CDR3 loop reads CASSLTGGPNSPLHF. V is TRBV28 and J is TRBJ1-6; TCRdb's D call, TRBD1, is unchecked because there is no DNA. The CDR3 contains 15 residues. CDR1 and CDR2 (germline): MDHEN, SYDVKM.

The J gene is TRBJ1-2, the V gene TRBV5-1. CDR3 length: 12 amino acids. Germline CDR1 and CDR2: SGHRS and YFSETQ. The chain's CDR3 is CASRKEDYGYTF.

This sequence joins TRBV7-8 and TRBJ2-5. Germline values: CDR1 SGHVS, CDR2 FQNEAQ. The CDR3 runs 14 residues. The CDR3: CASSLVQFQETQYF.

V and J are TRBV12-5 and TRBJ2-5; TCRdb calls TRBD1, which cannot be checked without DNA. Germline assignment: CDR1 LGHNT and CDR2 FRNRAP. CDR3 size: 13 residues. The CDR3 loop is CASGFGGQETQYF.

This chain links TRBV28 with TRBJ2-7; TCRdb's D call, TRBD2, is unchecked because there is no DNA. Germline CDR1 is MDHEN and CDR2 is SYDVKM. The CDR3 is 13 amino acids. The CDR3 sequence: CASWRQNSLTQYF. Looking up the rest from reference TRBV28 and TRBJ2-7 gives the full variable domain: DVKVTQSSRYLVKRTGEKVFLECVQDMDHENMFWYRQDPGLGLRLIYFSYDVKMKEKGDIPEGYSVSREKKERFSLILESASTNQTSMYLCASWRQNSLTQYFGPGTRLTVT.

This chain uses TRBV27 with TRBJ2-7. Germline V lookup: CDR1 MNHEY, CDR2 SMNVEV (reference sequence). The CDR3 is 14 residues long. The CDR3: CASSRPGGFYEQYF.

V is TRBV6-5 and J is TRBJ1-2; no DNA is available, so the TRBD1 call from TCRdb remains unchecked. CDR1 and CDR2 from the germline V gene are MNHEY and SVGAGI. The CDR3 loop spans 14 amino acids. CDR3 residues: CASSYSSGAGGYTF.

V usage is TRBV20-1 and J usage is TRBJ2-3; TCRdb returns TRBD2, unconfirmable since there is no DNA. The V gene's germline CDR1 is DFQATT and CDR2 SNEGSKA (reference sequence). The CDR3 runs to 18 residues. CDR3 loop: CSAPGGLAFAQSTDTQYF.

V gene TRBV4-3 combines with J gene TRBJ2-5; no DNA is available, so the TRBD1 call from TCRdb remains unchecked. The CDR3 has 17 residues. From germline, CDR1 is LGHNA and CDR2 YSLEER. This CDR3 is CASSQGRDGTGRETQYF.

V usage is TRBV11-3 and J usage is TRBJ1-6. The CDR3 is 14 residues long. Germline values: CDR1 SGHNT, CDR2 YENEEA. The CDR3 region is CASSGHRLNSPLHF.

The chain has TRBV20-1 and TRBJ1-4. CDR1 DFQATT and CDR2 SNEGSKA come from the germline V gene (reference sequence). The CDR3 is 16 amino acids. CDR3 region: CSASSGLVATNEKLFF.

The CDR3 region is CSARDPSDPWDGNTEAFF. The chain has TRBV20-1 and TRBJ1-1. CDR3 length: 18 residues. CDR1 and CDR2 from the germline V gene are DFQATT and SNEGSKA (reference sequence).

The J gene is TRBJ1-2, the V gene TRBV20-1. The CDR3 totals 11 residues. Germline CDR1 and CDR2: DFQATT and SNEGSKA (reference sequence). This CDR3 is CSASNNYGYTF.

The chain recombines TRBV12-3 or TRBV12-4 with TRBJ2-1; TCRdb returns TRBD1, unconfirmable since there is no DNA. The CDR3 covers 16 residues. CDR3 residues: CASSSPLRGPYNEQFF.

V is TRBV19 and J is TRBJ2-7; the D gene TCRdb calls, TRBD1, cannot be checked with no DNA. The CDR3 is made up of 14 amino acids. Germline CDR1 LNHDA, CDR2 SQIVND (reference sequence). This CDR3 is CASSSDRGTYEQYF.

The chain combines TRBV28 with TRBJ2-7; TCRdb reports TRBD2, a call that lacks DNA to check it against. Germline CDR1 and CDR2: MDHEN and SYDVKM. The CDR3 extends over 15 amino acids. CDR3 region: CASSFRQRYSYEQYF.

The gene calls are TRBV30 and TRBJ2-7. The CDR3 covers 12 residues. CDR1 and CDR2 from the germline V gene are GTSNPN and SVGIG (reference sequence). CDR3 residues: CAWGDGRYEQYF.

The chain couples TRBV27 to TRBJ2-1. Germline V gene lookup returns CDR1 MNHEY and CDR2 SMNVEV (reference sequence). The CDR3 consists of 14 residues. The CDR3 sequence is CASRGTSSYNEQFF.